This T cell receptor (beta chain) derives from a study of cytomegalovirus exposure and HLA in healthy donors. Regarding this clone: Its specificity is not known.

PCR amplification relied on 60 Vbeta primers (plus 13 Jbeta primers). Sequencing was performed with immunoSEQ multiplex PCR; in TCRdb, only in-frame clones are kept and a portion is missing. The sample holds some 180,000 clones, roughly 10% seen once. The CDR3 totals 16 residues. The germline CDR1 and CDR2 sequences are LNHDA and SQIVND (reference sequence). V gave up 5 bases and J gave up 7 bases, with 21 bases separating them. Study observations and caveats: Later findings reportedly placed an Asian-associated ancestry cluster below the roughly 690-donor mean for N-insertions.

This sequence joins TRBV19 and TRBJ2-1, with D perhaps matching TRBD1 (6 bases). Material: PBMCs. The sequence derives from a woman aged 25 to 45 in good health and CMV-seropositive. For the CDR3, the DNA is TGTGCCAGTAGTTGGACCCTTTATACAGGGATAAATGAGCAGTTCTTC. Residues: CASSWTLYTGINEQFF.